The rows below give T cell receptor beta chains drawn from one sample of a study of blood T cell repertoires in COVID-19. Profiling relied on immunoSEQ multiplex PCR, and the TCRdb table lists in-frame clones only, not all of them. The table has 250,000 to 300,000 clones, 85% to 90% seen once. The sequencing sample was made of PBMCs or T cells enriched from blood (not recorded which). The receptor source for this set is a woman between 50 and 59 years old who had been exposed to COVID-19. The conserved cysteine and the conserved F or W are not part of the CDR3 here. Size is omitted from some rows. Given values are once, few, many or a class for expanded clones.

CDR3 protein: ASTLQGAPILGYT
V gene: TRBV6-5
clone size: -
J gene: TRBJ1-2
CDR3 length: 13

CDR3 protein: ASSPTSTGGRTEAF
V gene: TRBV27
clone size: -
J gene: TRBJ1-1
CDR3 length: 14

CDR3 protein: ASSPRTGSYNSPLH
V gene: TRBV7-2
clone size: -
J gene: TRBJ1-6
CDR3 length: 14

CDR3 protein: ASSYVGQGYSPLH
V gene: TRBV6-5
clone size: -
J gene: TRBJ1-6
CDR3 length: 13

CDR3 protein: ATSRVGERGTQY
V gene: TRBV15
clone size: -
J gene: TRBJ2-5
CDR3 length: 12

CDR3 protein: SASPFGTDTGELF
V gene: TRBV20-1
clone size: -
J gene: TRBJ2-2
CDR3 length: 13

CDR3 protein: ASSVGQIASGNTIY
V gene: TRBV7-8
clone size: -
J gene: TRBJ1-3
CDR3 length: 14

CDR3 protein: ASQTGVYTEAF
V gene: TRBV27
clone size: -
J gene: TRBJ1-1
CDR3 length: 11

CDR3 protein: ASSQGQAWETEAF
V gene: TRBV4-2
clone size: -
J gene: TRBJ1-1
CDR3 length: 13

CDR3 protein: ASSWTGGPEKLF
V gene: TRBV7-6
clone size: -
J gene: TRBJ1-4
CDR3 length: 12

CDR3 protein: ASSLATVSGANVLT
V gene: TRBV7-6
clone size: -
J gene: TRBJ2-6
CDR3 length: 14

CDR3 protein: ACPTGTGVFLY
V gene: TRBV30
clone size: -
J gene: TRBJ2-7
CDR3 length: 11

CDR3 protein: ASSSTWGRTLSYEQY
V gene: TRBV5-1
clone size: once
J gene: TRBJ2-7
CDR3 length: 15

CDR3 protein: SAVAGHSYEQY
V gene: TRBV29-1
clone size: -
J gene: TRBJ2-7
CDR3 length: 11

CDR3 protein: ASSQGGGPLSGNTIY
V gene: TRBV4-1
clone size: -
J gene: TRBJ1-3
CDR3 length: 15

CDR3 protein: AIREEGGNTEAF
V gene: TRBV10-3
clone size: -
J gene: TRBJ1-1
CDR3 length: 12

CDR3 protein: ASSYVGANQPQH
V gene: TRBV6-5
clone size: -
J gene: TRBJ1-5
CDR3 length: 12

CDR3 protein: ASSSRQGGHYEQY
V gene: TRBV6-5
clone size: -
J gene: TRBJ2-7
CDR3 length: 13

CDR3 protein: ASSLGAQQETQY
V gene: TRBV5-4
clone size: once
J gene: TRBJ2-5
CDR3 length: 12

CDR3 protein: SAREDYGYT
V gene: TRBV20-1
clone size: few
J gene: TRBJ1-2
CDR3 length: 9

CDR3 protein: ASSDRGYIQY
V gene: TRBV2
clone size: -
J gene: TRBJ2-4
CDR3 length: 10

CDR3 protein: ASSLDRGNTEAF
V gene: TRBV18
clone size: -
J gene: TRBJ1-1
CDR3 length: 12

CDR3 protein: ASRYRGDSYNEQF
V gene: TRBV10-1
clone size: -
J gene: TRBJ2-1
CDR3 length: 13

CDR3 protein: ATSDLGHTNTGELF
V gene: TRBV24-1
clone size: -
J gene: TRBJ2-2
CDR3 length: 14

CDR3 protein: ASSIDRSNQPQH
V gene: TRBV19
clone size: -
J gene: TRBJ1-5
CDR3 length: 12

CDR3 protein: ASSQDRRNTIY
V gene: TRBV3-1/TRBV3-2
clone size: once
J gene: TRBJ1-3
CDR3 length: 11

CDR3 protein: ASSRPGVQETQY
V gene: TRBV19
clone size: -
J gene: TRBJ2-5
CDR3 length: 12

CDR3 protein: ASSYRATNEKLF
V gene: TRBV3-1/TRBV3-2
clone size: -
J gene: TRBJ1-4
CDR3 length: 12

CDR3 protein: SGLLGEDYGYT
V gene: TRBV29-1
clone size: -
J gene: TRBJ1-2
CDR3 length: 11

CDR3 protein: ASSPGQGIRGYT
V gene: TRBV5-1
clone size: -
J gene: TRBJ1-2
CDR3 length: 12

CDR3 protein: ASSPLSNSYEQY
V gene: TRBV18
clone size: once
J gene: TRBJ2-7
CDR3 length: 12

CDR3 protein: ASSPIRGGNTGELF
V gene: TRBV5-5
clone size: -
J gene: TRBJ2-2
CDR3 length: 14

CDR3 protein: ASRNGWGDQETQY
V gene: TRBV5-1
clone size: -
J gene: TRBJ2-5
CDR3 length: 13

CDR3 protein: ASSPPGGEEQY
V gene: TRBV7-9
clone size: -
J gene: TRBJ2-7
CDR3 length: 11

CDR3 protein: ASSIRDKQPQH
V gene: TRBV19
clone size: -
J gene: TRBJ1-5
CDR3 length: 11

CDR3 protein: ASSLDGLPKFHEQF
V gene: TRBV5-4
clone size: -
J gene: TRBJ2-1
CDR3 length: 14

CDR3 protein: ASQTGPGNQPQH
V gene: TRBV19
clone size: -
J gene: TRBJ1-5
CDR3 length: 12

CDR3 protein: ASSFGRQPYQETQY
V gene: TRBV28
clone size: -
J gene: TRBJ2-5
CDR3 length: 14

CDR3 protein: ASSLGPTGTGFGDSPLH
V gene: TRBV5-1
clone size: -
J gene: TRBJ1-6
CDR3 length: 17

CDR3 protein: ASSFRVPEKLF
V gene: TRBV7-2
clone size: -
J gene: TRBJ1-4
CDR3 length: 11

CDR3 protein: ASSQDSRGVVGSPLH
V gene: TRBV4-2
clone size: -
J gene: TRBJ1-6
CDR3 length: 15

CDR3 protein: ASSPSLSYNSPLH
V gene: TRBV5-1
clone size: -
J gene: TRBJ1-6
CDR3 length: 13

CDR3 protein: ASSLVGGEHGYT
V gene: TRBV7-9
clone size: -
J gene: TRBJ1-2
CDR3 length: 12

CDR3 protein: ASSLLELQETQY
V gene: TRBV7-2
clone size: -
J gene: TRBJ2-5
CDR3 length: 12

CDR3 protein: ASSLNSLYGYT
V gene: TRBV27
clone size: -
J gene: TRBJ1-2
CDR3 length: 11

CDR3 protein: ASSSPGRRREQY
V gene: TRBV28
clone size: -
J gene: TRBJ2-3
CDR3 length: 12

CDR3 protein: ASSFDRADQPQH
V gene: TRBV28
clone size: -
J gene: TRBJ1-5
CDR3 length: 12

CDR3 protein: ASSVGGDPRNSPLH
V gene: TRBV9
clone size: -
J gene: TRBJ1-6
CDR3 length: 14

CDR3 protein: ASSPDRGGLTYEQY
V gene: TRBV27
clone size: once
J gene: TRBJ2-7
CDR3 length: 14

CDR3 protein: ASSLETGGMGYT
V gene: TRBV5-1
clone size: -
J gene: TRBJ1-2
CDR3 length: 12

CDR3 protein: ASSLRLAGAQETQY
V gene: TRBV7-2
clone size: -
J gene: TRBJ2-5
CDR3 length: 14

CDR3 protein: ASSGGQGRRSQETQY
V gene: TRBV5-1
clone size: -
J gene: TRBJ2-5
CDR3 length: 15

CDR3 protein: ASSAGQGHYEQY
V gene: TRBV14
clone size: -
J gene: TRBJ2-7
CDR3 length: 12

CDR3 protein: ASSMDSGRETQY
V gene: TRBV5-5
clone size: -
J gene: TRBJ2-5
CDR3 length: 12

CDR3 protein: ASSQYLAARSETQY
V gene: TRBV4-1
clone size: -
J gene: TRBJ2-5
CDR3 length: 14